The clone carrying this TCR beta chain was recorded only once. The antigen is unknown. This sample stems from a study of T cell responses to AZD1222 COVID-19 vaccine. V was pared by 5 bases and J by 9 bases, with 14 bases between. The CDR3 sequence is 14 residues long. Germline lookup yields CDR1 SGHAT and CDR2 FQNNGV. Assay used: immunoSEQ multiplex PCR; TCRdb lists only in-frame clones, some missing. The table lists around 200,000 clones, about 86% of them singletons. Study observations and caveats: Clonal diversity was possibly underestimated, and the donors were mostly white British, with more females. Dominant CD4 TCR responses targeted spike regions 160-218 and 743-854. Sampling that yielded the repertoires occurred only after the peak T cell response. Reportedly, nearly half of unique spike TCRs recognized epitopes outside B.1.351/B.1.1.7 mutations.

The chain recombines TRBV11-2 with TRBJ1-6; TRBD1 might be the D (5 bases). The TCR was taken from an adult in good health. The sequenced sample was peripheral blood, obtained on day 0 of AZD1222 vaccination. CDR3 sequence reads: CASSPRATGSPLHF. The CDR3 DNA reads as TGTGCCAGCAGCCCCAGGGCGACTGGTTCACCCCTCCACTTT.